The rows below give T cell receptor beta chains drawn from one sample of a study of cytomegalovirus exposure and HLA in healthy donors. The data were produced by immunoSEQ multiplex PCR, yet TCRdb's version contains in-frame clones alone and is incomplete. Among about 150,000 clones listed, around 80% were seen once. The source material was PBMCs. The receptors come from a man aged 45-65 years in good health and CMV-seropositive. Both conserved end residues are part of each CDR3. D genes are given only for firm matches. Size tells how often a clone was seen (once, few, many) or the class of an expanded clone, and some rows leave it out.

>TRBJ2-1|TRBD2|TRBV5-1|-
CASSSPGLATSYNEQFF
TGCGCCAGCAGCTCACCGGGACTAGCGACCTCCTACAATGAGCAGTTCTTC
>TRBJ1-3|-|TRBV6-1|-
CAHRDRNTIYF
TGTGCTCACAGGGATCGAAACACCATATATTTT
>TRBJ1-1|-|TRBV19|-
CASSPSPVNTEAFF
TGTGCCAGTAGTCCCTCTCCGGTGAACACTGAAGCTTTCTTT
>TRBJ2-7|-|TRBV27|-
CASSQGMGEQYF
TGTGCCAGCAGCCAGGGGATGGGGGAGCAGTACTTC
>TRBJ2-3|-|TRBV19|-
CASSGQLARTDTQYF
TGTGCCAGTAGTGGACAACTAGCTCGCACAGATACGCAGTATTTT
>TRBJ2-5|TRBD1|TRBV7-8|-
CASSFGTGGKETQYF
TGTGCCAGCAGCTTCGGGACAGGGGGAAAAGAGACCCAGTACTTC
>TRBJ2-2|TRBD2|TRBV5-1|-
CASSFTSGGAIGELFF
TGCGCCAGCAGCTTCACTAGCGGGGGGGCGATCGGGGAGCTGTTTTTT
>TRBJ1-2|TRBD1|TRBV29-1|-
CSGSNRGHYGYTF
TGCAGCGGATCCAACAGGGGGCACTATGGCTACACCTTC
>TRBJ1-2|TRBD1|TRBV7-9|-
CASSHTDRGHGYTF
TGTGCCAGCAGCCACACGGACAGGGGGCATGGCTACACCTTC
>TRBJ2-1|TRBD1|TRBV11-3|-
CASSTGQGPYNEQFF
TGTGCCAGCAGCACCGGACAGGGCCCGTACAATGAGCAGTTCTTC
>TRBJ2-3|-|TRBV5-4|-
CASSFLPITLDTQYF
TGTGCCAGCAGCTTCCTCCCTATAACCCTAGATACGCAGTATTTT
>TRBJ2-5|TRBD1|TRBV10-2|few
CASGRGETQYF
TGCGCCAGCGGCAGGGGGGAGACCCAGTACTTC
>TRBJ1-4|TRBD1|TRBV2|-
CASSFDPGGSEKLFF
TGTGCCAGCAGCTTCGACCCAGGGGGCAGTGAAAAACTGTTTTTT
>TRBJ2-1|TRBD2|TRBV29-1|-
CSVSVAGGSYNEQFF
TGCAGCGTCTCCGTGGCGGGGGGCTCCTACAATGAGCAGTTCTTC
>TRBJ1-1|TRBD1|TRBV7-9|-
CASSTRQGPNTEAFF
TGTGCCAGCAGCACCCGACAGGGGCCGAACACTGAAGCTTTCTTT
>TRBJ2-1|TRBD1|TRBV7-9|-
CASSPDRGRDEQFF
TGTGCCAGCAGCCCGGACAGGGGGCGCGATGAGCAGTTCTTC
>TRBJ2-1|TRBD2|TRBV19|-
CASSPYSGRALNEQFF
TGTGCCAGTAGTCCCTATAGCGGGAGGGCCCTAAATGAGCAGTTCTTC
>TRBJ1-1|-|TRBV5-6|-
CASSLSGINTEAFF
TGTGCCAGCAGCTTGTCAGGGATTAACACTGAAGCTTTCTTT